The rows below give T cell receptor beta chains drawn from one sample of a study of blood T cell repertoires in COVID-19. Sequenced by immunoSEQ multiplex PCR; TCRdb stores in-frame clones only, minus some. The data show about 320,000 clones, more than 85% seen once. Source material: PBMCs or T cells enriched from blood (not recorded which). All receptors come from a woman in her twenties or thirties who had been exposed to COVID-19. CDR3s include the opening cysteine and the closing phenylalanine or tryptophan. Each record gives: J gene, clone size, V gene, D gene, CDR3 protein, CDR3 DNA. A D gene is named only where the DNA matches it firmly. Clone size is not always given. Where it is, it says once, few, many or a class for expanded clones.

>TRBJ1-3|-|TRBV7-8|TRBD1
CASSLRQGDGNTIYF
TGTGCCAGCAGCCTAAGACAGGGTGATGGAAACACCATATATTTT
>TRBJ1-5|few|TRBV5-1|TRBD1
CASSLATGDLSNQPQHF
TGCGCCAGCAGCTTGGCGACAGGGGATCTTAGCAATCAGCCCCAGCATTTT
>TRBJ2-3|few|TRBV19|-
CASSMSPGTDTQYF
TGTGCCAGTAGTATGAGCCCGGGCACAGATACGCAGTATTTT
>TRBJ1-1|-|TRBV9|TRBD1
CASSVVGQGLGTEAFF
TGTGCCAGCAGCGTAGTTGGACAGGGGTTAGGAACTGAAGCTTTCTTT
>TRBJ1-3|-|TRBV5-4|-
CASSAPGAVSGNTIYF
TGTGCCAGCAGCGCCCCAGGGGCCGTGTCCGGAAACACCATATATTTT
>TRBJ2-7|-|TRBV6-7|TRBD2
CGLAGAFQYEQYF
TGTGGGCTAGCGGGGGCTTTTCAGTACGAGCAGTACTTC
>TRBJ1-2|-|TRBV5-1|-
CASSLVPGYGYTF
TGCGCCAGCAGCTTGGTACCCGGGTATGGCTACACCTTC
>TRBJ1-2|-|TRBV10-3|-
CAIRLGGGDYGYTF
TGTGCCATCCGCCTAGGAGGAGGAGACTATGGCTACACCTTC
>TRBJ2-1|-|TRBV9|TRBD2
CASSVSSGGLSSYNEQFF
TGTGCCAGCAGCGTCTCTAGCGGGGGGCTGAGCTCCTACAATGAGCAGTTCTTC
>TRBJ1-4|-|TRBV5-8|TRBD1
CASSLAGGTNEKLFF
TGTGCCAGCAGCTTGGCAGGGGGCACTAATGAAAAACTGTTTTTT
>TRBJ1-2|-|TRBV7-3|-
CASSPGGWQNYGYTF
TGTGCCAGCAGCCCCGGGGGGTGGCAAAACTATGGCTACACCTTC
>TRBJ1-5|-|TRBV29-1|-
CSALISPRQPQHF
TGCAGCGCCCTAATCTCTCCCCGGCAGCCCCAGCATTTT
>TRBJ2-7|-|TRBV7-9|-
CASSFRREVDEQYF
TGTGCCAGCAGCTTCCGCAGGGAGGTCGACGAGCAGTACTTC
>TRBJ1-5|-|TRBV6-5|-
CASSLYRQESSAQHF
TGTGCCAGCAGTCTTTATCGACAGGAGAGTTCGGCCCAGCATTTT
>TRBJ2-7|once|TRBV4-2|-
CASSPDSRYEQYF
TGTGCCAGCAGCCCTGACAGTCGCTACGAGCAGTACTTC
>TRBJ1-1|-|TRBV5-1|TRBD1
CASSLGDRGRDTEAFF
TGCGCCAGCAGCTTGGGAGACAGGGGGCGAGACACTGAAGCTTTCTTT
>TRBJ2-2|-|TRBV11-3|-
CASRQRAQAGELFF
TGTGCCAGCAGGCAGAGGGCCCAGGCCGGGGAGCTGTTTTTT
>TRBJ2-1|few|TRBV6-5|TRBD2
CASKGLAENEQFF
TGTGCCAGCAAAGGACTAGCGGAGAATGAGCAGTTCTTC